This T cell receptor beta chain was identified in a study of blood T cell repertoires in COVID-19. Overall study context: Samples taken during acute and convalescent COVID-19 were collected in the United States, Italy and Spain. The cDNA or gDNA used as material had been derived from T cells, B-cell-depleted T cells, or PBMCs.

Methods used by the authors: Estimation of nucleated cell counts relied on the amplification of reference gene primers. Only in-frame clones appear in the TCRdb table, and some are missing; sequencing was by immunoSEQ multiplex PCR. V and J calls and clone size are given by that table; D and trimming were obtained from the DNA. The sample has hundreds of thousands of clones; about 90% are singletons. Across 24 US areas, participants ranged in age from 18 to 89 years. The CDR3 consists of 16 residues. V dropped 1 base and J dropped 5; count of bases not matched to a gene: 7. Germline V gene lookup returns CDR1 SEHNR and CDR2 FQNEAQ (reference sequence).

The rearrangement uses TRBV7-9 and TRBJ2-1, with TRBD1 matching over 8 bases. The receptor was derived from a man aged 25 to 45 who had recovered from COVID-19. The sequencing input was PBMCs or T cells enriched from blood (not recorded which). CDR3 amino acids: CASSLVRQGAHNEQFF. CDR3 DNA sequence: TGTGCCAGCAGCTTAGTTCGGCAGGGGGCCCACAATGAGCAGTTCTTC.